The sequence of this T cell receptor beta chain was determined in a study of CD8+ T cells in alopecia areata. Study details: Treated patients were given oral tofacitinib, which was dosed at 5 to 10 mg twice daily.

Worth noting for this clone: Its antigen is unknown.

Study-wide results and caveats: Shared TCR sequences were less clear between patients than in mice, possibly partly from HLA diversity. Normal-skin resident alphabeta T cells also appear among scalp sample sequences.

RNA was extracted and reverse transcribed into cDNA as the sequencing template. The method was immunoSEQ multiplex PCR; TCRdb's version includes in-frame clones alone and lacks a portion of them. The sample holds fewer than 200,000 clones, around 60% seen once. The CDR3 runs 16 residues. Germline V gene data show CDR1 as SGHRS and CDR2 as YFSETQ. V was clipped by 0 bases and J by 3 bases; unmatched bases: 6. This sequence originates from a human donor with alopecia areata. The sample here was CD4+ T cells sorted from blood, taken at week 0. V and J are TRBV5-1 and TRBJ2-7; 10 bases map to TRBD2. In DNA form, the CDR3 reads TGCGCCAGCAGCTTGGGGACTAGCGGAGCGATCTACGAGCAGTACTTC. This encodes CASSLGTSGAIYEQYF. Full variable domain (missing parts from reference TRBV5-1 and TRBJ2-7): KAGVTQTPRYLIKTRGQQVTLSCSPISGHRSVSWYQQTPGQGLQFLFEYFSETQRNKGNFPGRFSGRQFSNSRSEMNVSTLELGDSALYLCASSLGTSGAIYEQYFGPGTRLTVT.